The 14 T cell receptor beta chains below come from one sample, sequenced in a study of cytomegalovirus exposure and HLA in healthy donors. A multiplex PCR was run with 60 Vbeta primers and 13 Jbeta primers. Data came from immunoSEQ multiplex PCR; TCRdb stores just in-frame clones and leaves some out. Of around 160,000 clones detected, 75% to 90% appear once; the ten largest clones hold about 1.4%. The material sequenced was PBMCs. The receptor set was obtained from a woman younger than 30 in good health and CMV-seronegative.

The V and J genes are TRBV18 and TRBJ1-3; D gene uncertain. CDR3 length: 16 amino acids. The V gene's germline CDR1 is KGHSH and CDR2 LQKENI. Deletions cut 0 bases from V and 4 bases from J, with 13 bases between. DNA for the CDR3: TGTGCCAGCTCACCACCGGCCCGAGGGCGGGGAAACACCATATATTTT. Amino acid sequence: CASSPPARGRGNTIYF.

This clone was counted a single time. The V and J genes are TRBV5-1 and TRBJ2-1; D might be TRBD1 (5 bases). The CDR3 totals 14 residues. The V and J ends lost 0 bases and 5 bases respectively, with 9 bases between them. Per the germline V gene, CDR1 is SGHRS and CDR2 is YFSETQ. The CDR3 bases are TGCGCCAGCAGCTTGGCCCTGACAGACAATGAGCAGTTCTTC. Its protein product is CASSLALTDNEQFF.

This clone was counted a single time. V gene TRBV9 combines with J gene TRBJ2-3; the D is unclear. Between the trimmed V and J ends, which lost 4 bases and 0 bases, there was a span of 3 bases. Germline V gene data show CDR1 as SGDLS and CDR2 as YYNGEE. The CDR3 totals 12 residues. CDR3 protein: CASSSSTDTQYF. The CDR3 DNA reads as TGTGCCAGCAGCTCGAGCACAGATACGCAGTATTTT.

V usage is TRBV4-1 and J usage is TRBJ2-5; tentatively, D is TRBD2 (6 bases). The DNA end is a closer match to TRBJ2-7, so the J assignment may be wrong. Germline V CDR1 and CDR2: MGHRA, YSYEKL. This CDR3 spans 15 amino acids. The CDR3 is CASSQGGLRNNEQYF. The CDR3 DNA follows: TGCGCCAGCAGCCAAGGGGGACTGCGCAACAACGAGCAGTACTTC.

The chain is built from TRBV21-1 and TRBJ2-7; the table's D call TRBD2 went unverified against the DNA. TRBV21-1 has pseudogene status. This CDR3 has 11 amino acids. CDR3 sequence reads: CASSKPREQYF. CDR3 bases: TGTGCCAGCAGCAAACCCCGCGAGCAGTACTTC.

The CDR3 region is CASSLEPGLNYGYTF. The CDR3 DNA reads TGTGCCAGCAGCTTAGAACCAGGTTTGAACTATGGCTACACCTTC. The V gene is TRBV11-2, the J gene TRBJ1-2; the D is unclear. The V gene's germline CDR1 is SGHAT and CDR2 FQNNGV. The length of the CDR3 is 15 residues. The V end was cut by 0 bases, the J end by 2 bases, with 10 bases between.

This chain connects TRBV6-5 to TRBJ1-4, with D hard to call. Germline V CDR1 and CDR2: MNHEY, SVGAGI. The CDR3 extends over 14 amino acids. V was cut by 3 bases and J by 3 bases, with 8 bases left in between. CDR3 DNA: TGTGCCAGCAGTTATAACAGACCTAATGAAAAACTGTTTTTT. This encodes CASSYNRPNEKLFF.

The rearrangement links TRBV28 to TRBJ1-2; possible D gene TRBD1, 5 bases. There are 12 residues in the CDR3. Germline values: CDR1 MDHEN, CDR2 SYDVKM. The germline V and J ends were trimmed by 7 bases and 2 bases, with 8 bases remaining between them. DNA of the CDR3: TGTGCCAGCACGGCAGGGAACTATGGCTACACCTTC. Protein product: CASTAGNYGYTF.

This chain uses TRBV6-1 with TRBJ2-1; 7 nucleotides match TRBD1. This CDR3 region has 15 residues. The junction had 8 bases not matched to a gene; V was cut back by 6 bases and J by 3 bases. The germline gives CDR1 MNHNS, CDR2 SASEGT. The CDR3 sequence is CASRQGSDSYNEQFF. Written as DNA, the CDR3 is TGTGCCAGCAGACAGGGGTCTGATAGCTACAATGAGCAGTTCTTC.

This chain connects TRBV18 to TRBJ2-1, with 7 bases aligning to TRBD1. The germline V gene has CDR1 KGHSH and CDR2 LQKENI. There are 15 residues in the CDR3. V was pared by 5 bases and J by 6 bases, with 10 bases of the junction left unmatched. For the CDR3, the DNA is TGTGCCAGCTCATTAATACAGGGGAAAGGCAATGAGCAGTTCTTC. Its translation is CASSLIQGKGNEQFF.

The rearrangement joins TRBV5-1 to TRBJ1-4, with 7 bases fitting TRBD1. V gave up 4 bases and J gave up 5 bases; unmatched junction bases: 5. This CDR3 contains 14 residues. CDR1 and CDR2 (germline): SGHRS, YFSETQ. The CDR3 protein is CASSRDSQNEKLFF. The DNA for the CDR3 is TGCGCCAGCAGCCGGGACAGCCAAAATGAAAAACTGTTTTTT.

The chain links TRBV11-3 to TRBJ2-7; D ambiguous. The ends were cut back, 1 base at V and 4 bases at J, with 8 bases in the middle. Germline V gene data show CDR1 as SGHNT and CDR2 as YENEEA. This CDR3 is 13 amino acids long. In DNA, the CDR3 is TGTGCCAGCAGCTTAGGGTACCAGTACGAGCAGTACTTC. Residues: CASSLGYQYEQYF.

V and J are TRBV28 and TRBJ1-1; D remains ambiguous. The CDR3 runs 15 residues. The germline V and J ends were trimmed by 4 bases and 4 bases, with 16 bases remaining between them. CDR1 is MDHEN, CDR2 SYDVKM, per germline. CDR3 sequence (DNA): TGTGCCAGCAGTTCCCCCCATCCGCCGGGCACTGAAGCTTTCTTT. This codes for CASSSPHPPGTEAFF.

The V gene is TRBV19, the J gene TRBJ1-2; 12 bases agree with TRBD1. V gave up 9 bases and J gave up 4 bases; unmatched junction bases: 6. Per the germline V gene, CDR1 is LNHDA and CDR2 is SQIVND (reference sequence). The CDR3 loop spans 14 amino acids. The chain's CDR3 is CASRDRGRGYGYTF. CDR3 DNA sequence: TGTGCCAGCCGGGACAGGGGGCGCGGCTATGGCTACACCTTC.